These 27 T cell receptor beta chains came from one sample sequenced in a study of shared clonotypes between healthy human individuals. TCRdb's copy holds only in-frame clones and misses some; the assay was immunoSEQ multiplex PCR. Of some 2,000,000 clones in the sample, approximately 95% were seen once. Naive CD8 cells, CD45RO-negative and positively selected for CCR7, excluded terminally differentiated effector memory CD45RA+ cells. Input material: naive CD8+ T cells sorted from blood. These receptors all come from a man aged 18 to 29 in good health.

V and J are TRBV10-1 and TRBJ2-7, with a possible D match to TRBD2 (6 bases). V lost 5 bases, J lost 0 bases, and 11 bases lay in between. Looked up from germline, CDR1 is WNHNN and CDR2 is SYGVQD (reference sequence). CDR3 length: 14 residues. In DNA form, the CDR3 reads TGCGCCAGCAGTCGGGACTCCTTCTCCTACGAGCAGTACTTC. Protein sequence: CASSRDSFSYEQYF.

This sequence joins TRBV2 and TRBJ2-2; TRBD2 matches 8 bases. The V and J ends lost 6 bases and 3 bases, in that order; junction bases with no gene match: 9. Germline CDR1 reads SNHLY; CDR2 reads FYNNEI. The CDR3 consists of 16 residues. CDR3: CASRVTRREDTGELFF. In DNA, the CDR3 is TGTGCCAGCAGGGTGACTAGGCGGGAGGACACCGGGGAGCTGTTTTTT.

On this clone itself: At the DNA level, this CDR3 is encoded by other sequences in the same sample as well. The chain is built from TRBV5-1 and TRBJ2-7, with 9 nucleotides matching TRBD1. In germline, CDR1 is SGHRS, CDR2 YFSETQ. There are 14 residues in the CDR3. Germline trimming cut 3 bases from V and 3 bases from J; bases unmatched to any gene: 4. This CDR3 reads CASSWGQGSYEQYF. DNA for the CDR3: TGCGCCAGCAGCTGGGGACAGGGAAGCTACGAGCAGTACTTC.

The chain has TRBV19 and TRBJ1-2; TRBD1 might be the D (6 bases). V dropped 6 bases and J dropped 6 bases, with 17 bases sitting between them. Germline V gene sequence: CDR1 LNHDA, CDR2 SQIVND (reference sequence). The CDR3 contains 14 residues. In nucleotides, the CDR3 is TGTGCCAGTAGCCATATGGCGGGGGGCGATGGCTACACCTTC. Protein sequence: CASSHMAGGDGYTF.

The V call is TRBV27, the J call TRBJ1-1; D may be TRBD1 (6 bases). Germline-derived CDR1 and CDR2 are MNHEY and SMNVEV (reference sequence). Trimming took off 9 bases at V and 5 bases at J, with 19 bases between the two ends. The CDR3 covers 14 residues. The CDR3 here is CASRLRGGRTEAFF. Here the CDR3 DNA reads TGTGCCAGTCGGCTCAGGGGAGGAAGGACTGAAGCTTTCTTT.

The genes are TRBV6-1 and TRBJ2-6, with D tentatively TRBD1 or TRBD2 (6 bases each). Germline lookup yields CDR1 MNHNS and CDR2 SASEGT. The CDR3 contains 15 residues. V lost 6 bases and J lost 1, with 10 bases in between. Here the CDR3 DNA reads TGTGCCAGCAGGGAGGGGGGTTCTGGGGCCAACGTCCTGACTTTC. It translates to CASREGGSGANVLTF.

The chain employs TRBV19 and TRBJ2-7; 10 positions agree with TRBD1. Unmatched junction bases numbered 2, after V lost 3 bases and J lost 6 bases. Germline V gene lookup returns CDR1 LNHDA and CDR2 SQIVND (reference sequence). The CDR3 length is 13 residues. The CDR3 sequence: CASSMRTGGEQYF. In nucleotides, the CDR3 is TGTGCCAGTAGTATGAGGACAGGGGGCGAGCAGTACTTC.

The J gene is TRBJ1-2, the V gene TRBV6-6; D not resolved. Germline CDR1 reads MNHNY; CDR2 reads SVGAGI (reference sequence). V gave up 4 bases and J gave up 5 bases, with 5 bases separating them. CDR3 length: 11 amino acids. CDR3 nucleotides: TGTGCCAGCAGTTCAGAGTATGGCTACACCTTC. Translating it yields CASSSEYGYTF.

The chain uses TRBV5-5 and TRBJ2-5, with TRBD1 identical over 8 bases. V dropped 3 bases and J dropped 3; count of bases not matched to a gene: 10. The CDR3 sequence is 16 residues long. Germline CDR1 reads SGHKS; CDR2 reads YYEKEE (reference sequence). The CDR3 sequence is CASSSGQGVVKETQYF. The CDR3 nucleotides read TGTGCCAGCAGCTCTGGACAGGGAGTAGTAAAAGAGACCCAGTACTTC.

This chain connects TRBV10-3 to TRBJ2-5; TRBD1 aligns across 7 bases. The germline V gene encodes CDR1 ENHRY and CDR2 SYGVKD. This CDR3 region has 13 residues. The J segment lost 3 bases and the V segment lost 7 bases, leaving 5 bases of the junction unmatched. In DNA form, the CDR3 reads TGTGCCATCAAAGCCGACAGGGAAGAGACCCAGTACTTC. It yields the protein CAIKADREETQYF.

The chain links TRBV7-6 to TRBJ2-2; D is perhaps TRBD1 (5 bases). Trimming pared 5 bases from V and 5 bases from J, leaving 12 bases between. The length of the CDR3 is 14 residues. CDR1 is SGHVS and CDR2 is FNYEAQ in the germline V gene. CDR3 protein: CASSLFRGTGELFF. In nucleotides, the CDR3 is TGTGCCAGCAGCCTCTTTAGGGGTACCGGGGAGCTGTTTTTT.

V and J are TRBV6-7 and TRBJ2-4; 7 positions agree with TRBD2. TRBV6-7 qualifies as an ORF whose function is uncertain. The J segment lost 5 bases and the V segment lost 7 bases, leaving 11 bases of the junction unmatched. The CDR3 sequence is 15 residues long. This CDR3 reads CASIQCGTIQNIQYF. The CDR3 nucleotides read TGTGCCAGCATCCAGTGCGGGACTATCCAAAACATTCAGTACTTC.

The rearrangement links TRBV5-5 to TRBJ2-1, with TRBD2 matching 13 bases. The ends lost 4 bases at V and 0 bases at J; junction bases unmatched: 4. Germline-derived CDR1 and CDR2 are SGHKS and YYEKEE (reference sequence). The CDR3 is 17 amino acids. For the CDR3, the DNA is TGTGCCAGCAGCACAGGACTAGCGGGAGTCTCCTACAATGAGCAGTTCTTC. The encoded protein is CASSTGLAGVSYNEQFF.

The V and J genes are TRBV29-1 and TRBJ1-4; 9 bases map to TRBD1. The CDR3 is 14 amino acids. Germline assignment: CDR1 SQVTM and CDR2 ANQGSEA. With V trimmed by 6 bases and J by 8 bases, 10 bases remained unmatched. The CDR3 is CSVARTGDGEKLFF. The CDR3 coding sequence is TGCAGCGTGGCCAGGACAGGGGACGGGGAAAAACTGTTTTTT. The variable domain in full, with the rest retrieved from reference TRBV29-1 and TRBJ1-4, is SAVISQKPSRDICQRGTSLTIQCQVDSQVTMMFWYRQQPGQSLTLIATANQGSEATYESGFVIDKFPISRPNLTFSTLTVSNMSPEDSSIYLCSVARTGDGEKLFFGSGTQLSVL.

The rearrangement joins TRBV5-1 to TRBJ2-7; D is ambiguous. This CDR3 spans 11 amino acids. V dropped 4 bases and J dropped 7 bases, with 9 bases sitting between them. Germline-derived CDR1 and CDR2 are SGHRS and YFSETQ. In DNA form, the CDR3 reads TGCGCCAGCAGCCAAGGGTTAGAGCAGTACTTC. Protein sequence: CASSQGLEQYF.

Note on this clone: The sample has other DNA sequences that encode this CDR3 too. The chain carries TRBV27 and TRBJ2-7; 9 bases match TRBD1. This CDR3 has 16 amino acids. Germline V gene lookup returns CDR1 MNHEY and CDR2 SMNVEV (reference sequence). The V gene end was trimmed by 0 bases and the J gene end by 3 bases; junction bases not matched to a gene: 6. The CDR3 loop reads CASSLSPGTGNYEQYF. The CDR3 DNA is TGTGCCAGCAGTTTATCTCCTGGGACAGGGAACTACGAGCAGTACTTC.

The chain has TRBV6-5 and TRBJ1-1; a weak D match, TRBD1 (5 bases). This CDR3 spans 12 amino acids. Trimming removed 2 bases at V and 7 bases at J, with 8 bases between. Germline V gene sequence: CDR1 MNHEY, CDR2 SVGAGI. The chain's CDR3 is CASSYQGFEAFF. CDR3 in DNA: TGTGCCAGCAGTTACCAGGGTTTTGAAGCTTTCTTT.

The count of this clone is one. This chain links TRBV11-2 with TRBJ2-7; 8 nucleotides agree with TRBD1. CDR1 and CDR2 (germline): SGHAT, FQNNGV. The V segment lost 5 bases and the J segment 3 bases; nucleotides outside the gene matches: 6. The length of the CDR3 is 14 residues. CDR3 coding DNA: TGTGCCAGCAGCGAAGACAGGGGCTTCTACGAGCAGTACTTC. Translation gives CASSEDRGFYEQYF. The complete variable domain, with remaining parts taken from reference TRBV11-2 and TRBJ2-7, reads EAGVAQSPRYKIIEKRQSVAFWCNPISGHATLYWYQQILGQGPKLLIQFQNNGVVDDSQLPKDRFSAERLKGVDSTLKIQPAKLEDSAVYLCASSEDRGFYEQYFGPGTRLTVT.

About this clone: Other DNA sequences in the sample encode the same CDR3. This chain uses TRBV9 with TRBJ2-1; D is ambiguous. Germline-derived CDR1 and CDR2 are SGDLS and YYNGEE. The CDR3 runs to 13 residues. Between the trimmed V and J ends, which lost 0 bases and 4 bases, there was a span of 5 bases. This chain's CDR3 is CASSVGDYNEQFF. CDR3 sequence (DNA): TGTGCCAGCAGCGTAGGGGATTACAATGAGCAGTTCTTC.

This chain links TRBV27 with TRBJ1-1; D uncertain. The CDR3 runs 9 residues. The V end was cut by 6 bases, the J end by 6 bases, with 2 bases between. CDR1 MNHEY and CDR2 SMNVEV come from the germline V gene (reference sequence). The CDR3 nucleotides are TGTGCCAGCAGAGCTGAAGCTTTCTTT. This gives the protein CASRAEAFF.

Notes on this clone: The same CDR3 also results from other DNA sequences found in this sample. The chain recombines TRBV7-9 with TRBJ2-7, with a tentative D call TRBD1 (6 bases). V was pared by 1 base and J by 1 base, with 8 bases between. The germline gives CDR1 SEHNR, CDR2 FQNEAQ (reference sequence). The CDR3 is 14 residues long. In DNA form, the CDR3 reads TGTGCCAGCAGCTTAGTAGGGGGTTCCTACGAGCAGTACTTC. Encoded protein: CASSLVGGSYEQYF.

The rearrangement uses TRBV7-2 and TRBJ2-7; D possibly matches TRBD1 or TRBD2 (5 bases each). Germline V CDR1 and CDR2: SGHTA, FQGNSA. The CDR3 runs 12 residues. Trimming cost V 3 bases and J 6 bases, with 9 bases left between them. In DNA, the CDR3 is TGTGCCAGCAGCTTTCAGGGACCCGAGCAGTACTTC. Translation: CASSFQGPEQYF.

In regard to this clone: Other DNA sequences in the same sample also yield this CDR3. The gene calls are TRBV9 and TRBJ2-5, with TRBD2 matching over 8 bases. The CDR3 covers 14 residues. Germline V gene lookup returns CDR1 SGDLS and CDR2 YYNGEE. V was clipped by 0 bases and J by 5 bases; unmatched bases: 3. CDR3 residues: CASSVEAGEETQYF. DNA for the CDR3: TGTGCCAGCAGCGTAGAAGCGGGGGAGGAGACCCAGTACTTC.

The gene calls are TRBV9 and TRBJ1-1; 8 bases match TRBD1. The junction had 2 bases not matched to a gene; V was cut back by 0 bases and J by 1 base. This CDR3 has 15 amino acids. Per the germline V gene, CDR1 is SGDLS and CDR2 is YYNGEE. The CDR3 spells CASSVEDRANTEAFF. The CDR3 coding sequence is TGTGCCAGCAGCGTAGAGGACAGGGCGAACACTGAAGCTTTCTTT. Full variable domain (outside the CDR3, taken from reference TRBV9 and TRBJ1-1): DSGVTQTPKHLITATGQRVTLRCSPRSGDLSVYWYQQSLDQGLQFLIQYYNGEERAKGNILERFSAQQFPDLHSELNLSSLELGDSALYFCASSVEDRANTEAFFGQGTRLTVV.

The CDR3 coding sequence is TGTGCCAGCAGACACAGGGGTGGCTATGGCTACACCTTC. This translates into CASRHRGGYGYTF. V gene TRBV28 combines with J gene TRBJ1-2; 7 bases are a match to TRBD1. The CDR3 spans 13 residues. CDR1 MDHEN and CDR2 SYDVKM come from the germline V gene. The V segment lost 6 bases and the J segment 4 bases; nucleotides outside the gene matches: 5.

The chain uses TRBV10-3 and TRBJ2-1; D is perhaps TRBD2 (5 bases). This CDR3 has 16 amino acids. V gave up 3 bases and J gave up 4 bases, with 16 bases separating them. The germline V gene encodes CDR1 ENHRY and CDR2 SYGVKD. The CDR3 sequence: CAISDRLADPYNEQFF. CDR3 DNA sequence: TGTGCCATCAGTGATCGCCTAGCAGACCCGTACAATGAGCAGTTCTTC.

V is TRBV5-4 and J is TRBJ2-2; the D call may be TRBD1 or TRBD2 (6 bases each). CDR3 length: 16 amino acids. Trimming took 1 base from V and 5 from J, leaving 15 bases between them. Germline V gene sequence: CDR1 SGHNT, CDR2 YYREEE (reference sequence). The CDR3 here is CASSLSGGGGTGELFF. In nucleotides, the CDR3 is TGTGCCAGCAGCTTGTCCGGCGGAGGGGGAACCGGGGAGCTGTTTTTT.